Described below is a single TCR beta chain sequence and its context. By share, this clonotype ranks as large (0.1 to 1%). What this receptor recognizes is not known. Base-call qualities are not available, and no considerably larger clone is one nucleotide away. Instrument used: Illumina NovaSeq 6000. TCRalpha and TCRbeta cDNA libraries were constructed by 5'RACE with constant-segment primers, with sample barcodes and unique molecular identifiers being introduced. RNA was extracted from every sample with Trizol reagent. The libraries were amplified in two PCR steps, and the second step added a second sample barcode and Illumina TruSeq adapters. The libraries were sequenced on an Illumina NovaSeq using 2 x 150 bp paired-end reads. On the study's bioinformatics: Reads were demultiplexed and collapsed into UMI-guided consensus sequences with migec v1.2.7. With mixcr v2.1.11, UMI consensuses were aligned to TRA and TRB V and J templates and assembled into clonotypes. A clonotype was counted as expanded or contracted only when both edgeR and NoisET called the clonotype significant, with the noise models trained on biological replicates. For edgeR calls, a false discovery rate-adjusted p below 0.01 and a log2 fold-change threshold of 1 were applied. As an exploratory analysis of dynamics, PCA with hierarchical clustering was applied to max-normalized trajectories of the 1000 most abundant clonotypes. Each responding clone was given a CD4 or CD8 phenotype based on the CD4+ and CD8+ repertoires, which had been sequenced separately. TCRdb's own reprocessing of the public reads used fastp at Q25 and MiXCR and kept productive beta chains. Duplicate CDR3 protein sequences are folded into a single record with the most common DNA and genes. The V and J calls and clone size come from TCRdb's table, not from the authors' own analysis. This sample has over 1,500 distinct CDR3 sequences in its table, and about 63% of those were observed once. Jointly, the top ten make up approximately 9.2% of the sample.

The record originates from a study of T-cell memory formation after mild COVID-19 (dated by TCRdb to 2020 to 2023). Notes on the research overall: TCR sequence clusters from the two donors were found to be largely donor specific. T-cell clones expanding and contracting after mild COVID-19 in two donors were tracked by longitudinal TCRalpha and TCRbeta repertoire sequencing. The cohort was made up of two young adult volunteers, one female and one male, who were previously healthy. Results and caveats for the whole study, not just this receptor: The second-wave clones that peaked on day 37 were not confirmed to be SARS-CoV-2 specific. Contracting CD4+ clones were found mainly in CM and EM memory subsets, while CD8+ clones were enriched in EMRA. Some responding clones were detected in pre-infection memory, which suggested that pre-existing cross-reactive memory T cells had joined the SARS-CoV-2 response. From day 15 to 85, contracting clones showed balanced CD4/CD8 phenotypes, whereas a second wave of clones that expanded from day 15 to 37 leaned towards CD4+. The study covered only a couple of mild cases, and larger cohorts including severe cases with pre-infection samples were considered necessary.

Inclusive of the bounding cysteine and phenylalanine, the CDR3 is 18 residues long. CDR3 DNA only is kept here, 54 bases in frame from base 1. The germline V gene encodes CDR1 SGHVS and CDR2 FNYEAQ. At the junction V is shortened by 4 bases and J by 0 bases; bases outside the gene matches: 13. PBMCs were isolated by Ficoll-Paque density gradient centrifugation. The chain uses TRBV7-6 and TRBJ2-3, with 7 bases in between that match TRBD2. Specimen: PBMCs or a T cell subset sorted from them (not recorded which). The receptor was derived from an adult who had mild COVID-19 (a few samples of this study predate the infection). The sample titles of this study are shuffled in the database, so cell type and time point are left out. The DNA sequence is given as TGTGCCAGCAGCTCCAACAACGTCGGGGGGAGGAGCACAGATACGCAGTATTTT. Its translation is CASSSNNVGGRSTDTQYF.